The 6 T cell receptor beta chains below all came from one sample that was sequenced in a study of blood T cell repertoires in COVID-19. Generated by immunoSEQ multiplex PCR, the TCRdb table keeps only in-frame clones and is missing some. The sample has approximately 25,000 clones; around 75% are singletons. The specimen sequenced was peripheral blood. The receptors shown here come from a woman at least 80 years old with acute or convalescent COVID-19.

The V call is TRBV24-1, the J call TRBJ2-1; D is possibly TRBD1 (7 bases). The V gene lost 3 bases and the J gene lost 4 bases, with 15 bases spanning the gap. CDR1 and CDR2 (germline): KGHDR, SFDVKD. This CDR3 has 16 amino acids. CDR3: CATSDPSPGGYNEQFF. CDR3 bases: TGTGCCACCAGTGATCCCAGCCCAGGGGGGTACAATGAGCAGTTCTTC.

The rearrangement links TRBV7-6 to TRBJ1-2; D uncertain. The CDR3 sequence is 15 residues long. The V gene lost 5 bases and the J gene lost 4 bases, with 17 bases spanning the gap. Germline V CDR1 and CDR2: SGHVS, FNYEAQ. The CDR3 reads CASSQPAESTYGYTF. The DNA of the CDR3 is TGTGCCAGCAGCCAACCTGCTGAATCTACCTATGGCTACACCTTC.

In its sample, this clone was seen a few times. V usage is TRBV4-1 and J usage is TRBJ1-5; TRBD1 matches 9 bases. Germline CDR1 MGHRA, CDR2 YSYEKL. V was pared by 6 bases and J by 2 bases, with 5 bases of the junction left unmatched. CDR3 size: 15 residues. CDR3 nucleotide sequence: TGCGCCAGCAGGCCCGGGGACAGGGGCAATCAGCCCCAGCATTTT. It yields the protein CASRPGDRGNQPQHF.

The gene calls are TRBV4-2 and TRBJ1-2, with TRBD1 as a possible D gene (5 bases). Germline-derived CDR1 and CDR2 are LGHNA and YNFKEQ. This CDR3 has 15 residues. V was trimmed by 3 bases and J by 4 bases, leaving 15 bases between them. Written as DNA, the CDR3 is TGTGCCAGCAGCCAGGATACGGACACCCTCTATGGCTACACCTTC. Amino acids: CASSQDTDTLYGYTF.

The rearrangement uses TRBV18 and TRBJ1-1; D gene uncertain. The length of the CDR3 is 15 residues. Trimming removed 3 bases at V and 1 base at J, with 12 bases between. The germline V gene encodes CDR1 KGHSH and CDR2 LQKENI. CDR3 in amino acids: CASSPQADRNTEAFF. The CDR3, as DNA: TGTGCCAGCTCACCCCAAGCCGATCGGAACACTGAAGCTTTCTTT.

The CDR3 here is CASSREAGGNTEAFF. The CDR3 DNA follows: TGCGCCAGCAGCCGAGAGGCGGGGGGGAACACTGAAGCTTTCTTT. V usage is TRBV5-1 and J usage is TRBJ1-1; tentatively, D is TRBD1 (5 bases). V was trimmed by 4 bases and J by 1 base, leaving 14 bases between them. Germline V gene lookup returns CDR1 SGHRS and CDR2 YFSETQ. The CDR3 contains 15 residues.